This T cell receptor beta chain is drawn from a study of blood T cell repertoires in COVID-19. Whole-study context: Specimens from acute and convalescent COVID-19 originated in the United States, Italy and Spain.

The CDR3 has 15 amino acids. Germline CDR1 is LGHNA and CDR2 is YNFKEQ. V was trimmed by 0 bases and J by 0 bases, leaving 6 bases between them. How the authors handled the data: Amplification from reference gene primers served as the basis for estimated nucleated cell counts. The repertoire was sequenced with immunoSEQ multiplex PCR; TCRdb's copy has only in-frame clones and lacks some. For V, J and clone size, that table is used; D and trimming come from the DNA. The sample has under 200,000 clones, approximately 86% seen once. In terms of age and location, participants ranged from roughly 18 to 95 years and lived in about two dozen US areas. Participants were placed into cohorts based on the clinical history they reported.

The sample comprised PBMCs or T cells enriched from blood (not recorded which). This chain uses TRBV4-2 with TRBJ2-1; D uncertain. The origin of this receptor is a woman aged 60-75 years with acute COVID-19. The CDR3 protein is CASSQDTGSYNEQFF. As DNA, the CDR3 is TGTGCCAGCAGCCAAGATACCGGCTCCTACAATGAGCAGTTCTTC.